These 18 T cell receptor beta chains share one sample of origin, sequenced in a study of blood T cell repertoires in COVID-19. Profiled with immunoSEQ multiplex PCR; TCRdb holds only in-frame clones, not every one. The repertoire holds some 290,000 clones, with 90% as singletons. Sequenced: peripheral blood. These receptors all come from a woman in her thirties or forties with COVID-19, enrolled during active disease.

This chain joins TRBV6-5 and TRBJ2-7; TRBD2 matches 7 bases. Germline V CDR1 and CDR2: MNHEY, SVGAGI. This CDR3 is 14 amino acids long. Trimming took 2 bases from V and 7 from J; bases not matched to a gene: 8. The CDR3 DNA reads TGTGCCAGCAGTTACGGGCCGACTAGCCTGGAGCAGTACTTC. Its translation is CASSYGPTSLEQYF.

The chain combines TRBV15 with TRBJ2-7; D is possibly TRBD2 (5 bases). The CDR3 consists of 15 residues. Germline V gene sequence: CDR1 LNHNV, CDR2 YYDKDF (reference sequence). Trimming removed 2 bases at V and 2 bases at J, with 13 bases between. The CDR3 sequence: CATSRSASAAYEQYF. The CDR3 DNA follows: TGTGCCACCAGCAGATCCGCCTCAGCGGCCTACGAGCAGTACTTC.

This sequence joins TRBV5-8 and TRBJ2-1, with D perhaps matching TRBD2 (5 bases). Between the trimmed V and J ends, which lost 1 base and 8 bases, there was a span of 10 bases. Germline CDR1 and CDR2: SGHTS and YDEGEE. The CDR3 is 13 amino acids. The CDR3 DNA sequence: TGTGCCAGCAGCTTGCGGTCGCGGGATGAGCAGTTCTTC. This translates into CASSLRSRDEQFF.

The gene calls are TRBV11-3 and TRBJ2-1; the match to TRBD2 covers 7 bases. This CDR3 comprises 15 residues. The V and J ends lost 3 bases and 1 base, in that order; junction bases with no gene match: 3. CDR1 and CDR2 from the germline V gene are SGHNT and YENEEA. The CDR3 protein is CASSLWGGSYNEQFF. The CDR3 region has the DNA TGTGCCAGCAGCTTGTGGGGGGGGTCCTACAATGAGCAGTTCTTC.

This clone was observed a single time. This chain connects TRBV5-1 to TRBJ1-4; a weak D match, TRBD1 (5 bases). Germline V lookup: CDR1 SGHRS, CDR2 YFSETQ. This CDR3 region has 15 residues. V dropped 2 bases and J dropped 5 bases, with 13 bases sitting between them. The CDR3 is CASSFTIGGNEKLFF. CDR3 sequence (DNA): TGCGCCAGCAGCTTCACTATCGGGGGGAATGAAAAACTGTTTTTT.

This clone was seen a handful of times. The chain carries TRBV11-3 and TRBJ1-1, with 7 bases that match TRBD1. The trim removed 5 bases at V and 3 bases at J, leaving 9 bases unmatched. CDR1 SGHNT and CDR2 YENEEA come from the germline V gene. CDR3 length: 15 residues. DNA of the CDR3: TGTGCCAGCAGCCCTACAGGGGTCGGGGACACTGAAGCTTTCTTT. It encodes CASSPTGVGDTEAFF.

This chain joins TRBV28 and TRBJ1-5; 7 bases agree with TRBD1. Germline CDR1 reads MDHEN; CDR2 reads SYDVKM. The J segment lost 7 bases and the V segment lost 6 bases, leaving 9 bases of the junction unmatched. This CDR3 has 14 residues. The CDR3 coding sequence is TGTGCCAGCAGGACAGGGAACATAGGGCAGCCCCAGCATTTT. Residues: CASRTGNIGQPQHF.

The J gene is TRBJ2-3, the V gene TRBV9; D unclear. The germline gives CDR1 SGDLS, CDR2 YYNGEE. The CDR3 runs 17 residues. V lost 0 bases and J lost 2, with 16 bases in between. CDR3 nucleotide sequence: TGTGCCAGCAGCGTAGGGCCCGGCGGAACATTCACAGATACGCAGTATTTT. Residues: CASSVGPGGTFTDTQYF.

The CDR3 DNA sequence: TGCGCCAGCAGCTCACTAATCGGGCAGGGGAATGAAAAACTGTTTTTT. As protein: CASSSLIGQGNEKLFF. The rearrangement links TRBV5-1 to TRBJ1-4, with D possibly being TRBD1 (6 bases). The germline V gene encodes CDR1 SGHRS and CDR2 YFSETQ. The CDR3 covers 16 residues. V was trimmed by 3 bases and J by 5 bases, leaving 17 bases between them.

The gene calls are TRBV7-2 and TRBJ2-1; D is undetermined. Germline assignment: CDR1 SGHTA and CDR2 FQGNSA. The CDR3 contains 14 residues. V was clipped by 3 bases and J by 4 bases, with 10 bases between them. The CDR3 DNA follows: TGTGCCAGCAGCTTTATTACGGGTTACAATGAGCAGTTCTTC. Amino acid sequence: CASSFITGYNEQFF. Variable domain in full (rest from reference TRBV7-2 and TRBJ2-1): GAGVSQSPSNKVTEKGKDVELRCDPISGHTALYWYRQSLGQGLEFLIYFQGNSAPDKSGLPSDRFSAERTGGSVSTLTIQRTQQEDSAVYLCASSFITGYNEQFFGPGTRLTVL.

CDR3 protein: CASSLSGTGAYEQYF. CDR3 DNA sequence: TGTGCCAGCAGCTTGTCCGGGACAGGTGCCTACGAGCAGTACTTC. The chain joins TRBV7-6 to TRBJ2-7; 8 bases are a match to TRBD1. The CDR3 covers 15 residues. V was pared by 3 bases and J by 2 bases, with 6 bases of the junction left unmatched. Germline V gives CDR1 SGHVS, CDR2 FNYEAQ.

The chain recombines TRBV27 with TRBJ1-3, with unresolved D. V lost 5 bases, J lost 0 bases, and 8 bases lay in between. Germline CDR1 MNHEY, CDR2 SMNVEV (reference sequence). The length of the CDR3 is 14 residues. CDR3 sequence: CASSGGLSGNTIYF. The DNA of the CDR3 is TGTGCCAGCAGTGGAGGCCTCTCTGGAAACACCATATATTTT.

This clone appeared a single time. V and J are TRBV19 and TRBJ1-1, with a tentative D call TRBD1 (5 bases). The germline V gene encodes CDR1 LNHDA and CDR2 SQIVND (reference sequence). The V end was cut by 10 bases, the J end by 0 bases, with 21 bases between. This CDR3 is 16 amino acids long. CDR3 in DNA: TGTGCCACTCTACTGGTTGCGGGGCTAATGAACACTGAAGCTTTCTTT. Protein: CATLLVAGLMNTEAFF.

V and J are TRBV30 and TRBJ2-5, with 7 bases identical to TRBD1. CDR3 length: 15 amino acids. Germline V CDR1 and CDR2: GTSNPN, SVGIG (reference sequence). V trimming: 4 bases; J trimming: 2 bases; junction bases outside the gene matches: 10. The CDR3 here is CAWTYNRGSQETQYF. In nucleotides, the CDR3 is TGTGCCTGGACCTACAACAGGGGATCACAAGAGACCCAGTACTTC. Using reference TRBV30 and TRBJ2-5 for the parts outside the CDR3, the full variable domain is SQTIHQWPATLVQPVGSPLSLECTVEGTSNPNLYWYRQAAGRGLQLLFYSVGIGQISSEVPQNLSASRPQDRQFILSSKKLLLSDSGFYLCAWTYNRGSQETQYFGPGTRLLVL.

The genes are TRBV6-5 and TRBJ1-3; D gene ambiguous. V dropped 7 bases and J dropped 0 bases, with 10 bases sitting between them. Looked up from germline, CDR1 is MNHEY and CDR2 is SVGAGI. This CDR3 contains 14 residues. This chain's CDR3 is CASTRGGSGNTIYF. CDR3 in DNA: TGTGCCAGCACCCGGGGAGGCTCTGGAAACACCATATATTTT.

This clone turned up a few times. The chain is built from TRBV24-1 and TRBJ1-2, with D perhaps TRBD1 (5 bases). CDR1 and CDR2 (germline): KGHDR, SFDVKD. The CDR3 is 14 amino acids. Trimming took 4 bases from V and 3 from J, leaving 11 bases between them. In DNA, the CDR3 is TGTGCCACCAGTGAAAGGGGTCGGGACTATGGCTACACCTTC. Translating gives CATSERGRDYGYTF.

This clone has a single count. The V call is TRBV7-9, the J call TRBJ1-2; 11 bases are a match to TRBD1. Germline loops: CDR1 SEHNR, CDR2 FQNEAQ (reference sequence). V lost 1 base and J lost 3; bases outside the gene matches: 1. This CDR3 has 15 residues. The CDR3 spells CASSLGTGGHYGYTF. CDR3 sequence (DNA): TGTGCCAGCAGCTTAGGGACAGGGGGCCACTATGGCTACACCTTC.

This clone was observed a single time. The genes are TRBV5-4 and TRBJ1-1, with TRBD1 matching 8 bases. Looked up from germline, CDR1 is SGHNT and CDR2 is YYREEE (reference sequence). The CDR3 is 14 amino acids. The V and J ends lost 1 base and 5 bases, in that order; junction bases with no gene match: 4. In nucleotides, the CDR3 is TGTGCCAGCAGCTTGTCAGGGGGCGGAACTGAAGCTTTCTTT. It is translated as CASSLSGGGTEAFF.